Listed below are T cell receptor beta chains from one sample, sequenced in a study of T cell responses to AZD1222 COVID-19 vaccine. Assay: immunoSEQ multiplex PCR; the TCRdb copy retains only in-frame clones and omits some. The table lists 60,000 to 65,000 clones, over 80% of them singletons. Source: peripheral blood, taken on day 0 of AZD1222 vaccination. These receptors all come from an adult in good health. Both conserved end residues are part of each CDR3. D genes are given only for firm matches. Some rows have no size entry. The others give once, few or many, or a class for an expanded clone.

len: 15
j_gene: TRBJ2-7
d_gene: TRBD2
v_gene: TRBV5-1
abundance: NA
CDR3nt: TGCGCCAGCAGTAGTAGCGGGGGCGACTCCTACGAGCAGTACTTC
CDR3aa: CASSSSGGDSYEQYF

len: 13
j_gene: TRBJ2-5
d_gene: TRBD1
v_gene: TRBV7-2
abundance: NA
CDR3nt: TGTGCCAGCAGCTACCCGGGACAGCGGACCCAGTACTTC
CDR3aa: CASSYPGQRTQYF

len: 12
j_gene: TRBJ2-3
d_gene: NA
v_gene: TRBV3-1/TRBV3-2
abundance: NA
CDR3nt: TGTGCCAGCAGCCTTAGCACAGATACGCAGTATTTT
CDR3aa: CASSLSTDTQYF

len: 15
j_gene: TRBJ2-7
d_gene: TRBD1
v_gene: TRBV5-8
abundance: once
CDR3nt: TGTGCCAGCACCTACCAGGCAGGGACAGCATACGAGCAGTACTTC
CDR3aa: CASTYQAGTAYEQYF

len: 15
j_gene: TRBJ2-7
d_gene: NA
v_gene: TRBV4-2
abundance: NA
CDR3nt: TGTGCCAGCAGCCAAGATCATGAACAGATTAGGGAGCAGTACTTC
CDR3aa: CASSQDHEQIREQYF

len: 14
j_gene: TRBJ1-1
d_gene: NA
v_gene: TRBV7-8
abundance: NA
CDR3nt: TGTGCCAGCAGTCCGAAGTGGCAGAACACTGAAGCTTTCTTT
CDR3aa: CASSPKWQNTEAFF

len: 17
j_gene: TRBJ2-7
d_gene: NA
v_gene: TRBV5-1
abundance: NA
CDR3nt: TGCGCCAGCAGCGTCGGCCCGGGATCCCTTAGCTCCTACGAGCAGTACTTC
CDR3aa: CASSVGPGSLSSYEQYF

len: 16
j_gene: TRBJ2-1
d_gene: NA
v_gene: TRBV21-1
abundance: NA
CDR3nt: TGTGCCAGCAGCCCCGGGACTAGCGGGGTATACAATGAGCAGTTCTTC
CDR3aa: CASSPGTSGVYNEQFF

len: 17
j_gene: TRBJ1-1
d_gene: NA
v_gene: TRBV7-8
abundance: NA
CDR3nt: TGTGCCAGCAGCGCGCGGCCGGGGAGGGGTGCGGACACTGAAGCTTTCTTT
CDR3aa: CASSARPGRGADTEAFF

len: 15
j_gene: TRBJ2-7
d_gene: NA
v_gene: TRBV7-2
abundance: NA
CDR3nt: TGTGCCAGCAGCTTAGTACAGGGCGGCTCCTACGAGCAGTACTTC
CDR3aa: CASSLVQGGSYEQYF

len: 17
j_gene: TRBJ2-3
d_gene: NA
v_gene: TRBV11-3
abundance: NA
CDR3nt: TGTGCCAGCAGCCCCCGCCGGGATTATGTGGGGGCAGATACGCAGTATTTT
CDR3aa: CASSPRRDYVGADTQYF

len: 14
j_gene: TRBJ1-3
d_gene: NA
v_gene: TRBV11-3
abundance: NA
CDR3nt: TGTGCCAGCAGCTCCGCAACGGGCGGTAGCACCATATATTTT
CDR3aa: CASSSATGGSTIYF

len: 15
j_gene: TRBJ2-1
d_gene: TRBD1
v_gene: TRBV5-1
abundance: NA
CDR3nt: TGCGCCAGCAGTCCAGGGGGTTCCATATACAATGAGCAGTTCTTC
CDR3aa: CASSPGGSIYNEQFF

len: 16
j_gene: TRBJ1-5
d_gene: TRBD1
v_gene: TRBV3-1/TRBV3-2
abundance: NA
CDR3nt: TGTGCCAGCAGCCAAGATCTTGGGACAGGGGGTCAGCCCCAGCATTTT
CDR3aa: CASSQDLGTGGQPQHF

len: 15
j_gene: TRBJ2-7
d_gene: TRBD1
v_gene: TRBV20-1
abundance: NA
CDR3nt: TGCAGTGCTAGTGACCTCACACAGGGGGTGTACGAGCAGTACTTC
CDR3aa: CSASDLTQGVYEQYF

len: 12
j_gene: TRBJ1-2
d_gene: NA
v_gene: TRBV3-1/TRBV3-2
abundance: few
CDR3nt: TGTGCCAGCAGCCAAGGCCCGTATGGCTACACCTTC
CDR3aa: CASSQGPYGYTF

len: 15
j_gene: TRBJ2-7
d_gene: NA
v_gene: TRBV4-1
abundance: few
CDR3nt: TGCGCCAGCAGCCAAGCCCTGGGACTGGGCTACGAGCAGTACTTC
CDR3aa: CASSQALGLGYEQYF

len: 14
j_gene: TRBJ2-7
d_gene: TRBD2
v_gene: TRBV4-1
abundance: NA
CDR3nt: TGCGCCAGCAGCCCTACTAGCGGGAACCGGGAGCAGTACTTC
CDR3aa: CASSPTSGNREQYF

len: 18
j_gene: TRBJ1-1
d_gene: TRBD1
v_gene: TRBV4-1
abundance: NA
CDR3nt: TGCGCCAGCAGCCAAGGTCGGGACAGGTCCAGAAGGAACACTGAAGCTTTCTTT
CDR3aa: CASSQGRDRSRRNTEAFF

len: 12
j_gene: TRBJ2-7
d_gene: TRBD2
v_gene: TRBV29-1
abundance: NA
CDR3nt: TGCAGCGTGGAGCGGGGTCTGAACGAGCAGTACTTC
CDR3aa: CSVERGLNEQYF

len: 13
j_gene: TRBJ1-1
d_gene: NA
v_gene: TRBV5-5
abundance: NA
CDR3nt: TGTGCCAGCAGCTCCCCGGTGAACACTGAAGCTTTCTTT
CDR3aa: CASSSPVNTEAFF

len: 16
j_gene: TRBJ2-2
d_gene: TRBD2
v_gene: TRBV18
abundance: NA
CDR3nt: TGTGCCAGCTCACCAGGCGGGGGGCAGAACACCGGGGAGCTGTTTTTT
CDR3aa: CASSPGGGQNTGELFF

len: 13
j_gene: TRBJ2-1
d_gene: NA
v_gene: TRBV12-3/TRBV12-4
abundance: NA
CDR3nt: TGTGCCAGCAGTTTTGGCTCCTACAATGAGCAGTTCTTC
CDR3aa: CASSFGSYNEQFF

len: 19
j_gene: TRBJ2-3
d_gene: TRBD2
v_gene: TRBV24-1
abundance: NA
CDR3nt: TGTGCCACCAGTGATCCCCGACTAGCGGGGGGGCCGTGGACAGATACGCAGTATTTT
CDR3aa: CATSDPRLAGGPWTDTQYF

len: 14
j_gene: TRBJ2-7
d_gene: TRBD2
v_gene: TRBV7-9
abundance: NA
CDR3nt: TGTGCCAGCAACTCGCGCGGGGGTGCTGGCGAGCAGTACTTC
CDR3aa: CASNSRGGAGEQYF

len: 15
j_gene: TRBJ2-7
d_gene: NA
v_gene: TRBV29-1
abundance: NA
CDR3nt: TGCAGCGTTGGGTCTTCAGCGGACAGTTCCTACGAGCAGTACTTC
CDR3aa: CSVGSSADSSYEQYF

len: 14
j_gene: TRBJ1-6
d_gene: NA
v_gene: TRBV6-5
abundance: once
CDR3nt: TGTGCCAGCAGAGCCCCAGGATATAATTCACCCCTCCACTTT
CDR3aa: CASRAPGYNSPLHF

len: 12
j_gene: TRBJ1-2
d_gene: NA
v_gene: TRBV3-1/TRBV3-2
abundance: NA
CDR3nt: TGTGCCAGCAGCCAAGTTGGGTCGGGCTACACCTTC
CDR3aa: CASSQVGSGYTF

len: 14
j_gene: TRBJ2-7
d_gene: NA
v_gene: TRBV3-1/TRBV3-2
abundance: once
CDR3nt: TGTGCCAGCAGCCAAGGAGGCGGGCCCTACGAGCAGTACTTC
CDR3aa: CASSQGGGPYEQYF

len: 13
j_gene: TRBJ1-5
d_gene: NA
v_gene: TRBV27
abundance: NA
CDR3nt: TGTGCCAGCAGTTTAGCAGGGAATCAGCCCCAGCATTTT
CDR3aa: CASSLAGNQPQHF

len: 17
j_gene: TRBJ1-3
d_gene: NA
v_gene: TRBV4-1
abundance: NA
CDR3nt: TGCGCCAGCAGCCAAGATTCTGGCAGCTTCTCTGGAAACACCATATATTTT
CDR3aa: CASSQDSGSFSGNTIYF

len: 14
j_gene: TRBJ2-7
d_gene: TRBD1
v_gene: TRBV4-1
abundance: NA
CDR3nt: TGCGCCAGCAGCTACCCGGGACAGCTACACGAGCAGTACTTC
CDR3aa: CASSYPGQLHEQYF

len: 13
j_gene: TRBJ1-2
d_gene: NA
v_gene: TRBV4-2
abundance: NA
CDR3nt: TGTGCCAGCAGCCAACGTCGGACCGGGGGCTACACCTTC
CDR3aa: CASSQRRTGGYTF

len: 22
j_gene: TRBJ1-4
d_gene: NA
v_gene: TRBV1
abundance: NA
CDR3nt: TGCACCAGCAGCCAAGATCTCCCTAACCAGGGGGCCGGGGTTACGGGTAATGAAAAACTGTTTTTT
CDR3aa: CTSSQDLPNQGAGVTGNEKLFF

len: 16
j_gene: TRBJ1-2
d_gene: TRBD1
v_gene: TRBV5-5
abundance: NA
CDR3nt: TGTGCCAGCAGCTTGGGGGACAGGGGACTTAACTATGGCTACACCTTC
CDR3aa: CASSLGDRGLNYGYTF

len: 11
j_gene: TRBJ1-1
d_gene: NA
v_gene: TRBV12-3/TRBV12-4
abundance: NA
CDR3nt: TGTGCCACCGAAAAAAACACTGAAGCTTTCTTT
CDR3aa: CATEKNTEAFF

len: 17
j_gene: TRBJ2-1
d_gene: NA
v_gene: TRBV15
abundance: NA
CDR3nt: TGTGCCACCAGCAGAGAAAGGGGCCTAAGCTCCTACAATGAGCAGTTCTTC
CDR3aa: CATSRERGLSSYNEQFF

len: 13
j_gene: TRBJ1-1
d_gene: NA
v_gene: TRBV2
abundance: once
CDR3nt: TGTGCCACCCTGGACCCAATGAACACTGAAGCTTTCTTT
CDR3aa: CATLDPMNTEAFF

len: 15
j_gene: TRBJ1-1
d_gene: TRBD1
v_gene: TRBV5-6
abundance: NA
CDR3nt: TGTGCCAGCAGTCGGGACAGGCGTTTGAACACTGAAGCTTTCTTT
CDR3aa: CASSRDRRLNTEAFF